This T cell receptor (beta chain) was captured by sequencing in a study of cytomegalovirus exposure and HLA in healthy donors. PCR was performed using 60 Vbeta and 13 Jbeta primers. TCRdb keeps only in-frame clones here, not all; method: immunoSEQ multiplex PCR. The sample carries some 90,000 clones, approximately 80% recorded once. This CDR3 contains 15 residues. Germline V gene lookup returns CDR1 SGHTA and CDR2 FQGNSA. Trimming stripped 4 bases from V and 5 bases from J, with 15 bases between. Overall study findings and caveats: The study labeled 150 to 200 TCR beta chains cytomegalovirus-associated. A later analysis reportedly identified an Asian-associated ancestry cluster as carrying fewer N-insertions than the 666-donor mean. TCR beta V- and J-gene trimming was later associated with a missense DCLRE1C variant. Within an earlier analysis, most TCR beta V segments proved productive either about 90% or about 30% of the time.

This clone was observed a few times. No antigen is known for it. V is TRBV7-2 and J is TRBJ2-1, with D maybe TRBD2 (6 bases). The sequencing sample was made of PBMCs. This clonotype was sampled from a human donor in good health. The CDR3 loop reads CASSSPAGRNNEQFF. The CDR3 nucleotides are TGTGCCAGCAGCTCTCCGGCGGGGAGGAACAATGAGCAGTTCTTC.